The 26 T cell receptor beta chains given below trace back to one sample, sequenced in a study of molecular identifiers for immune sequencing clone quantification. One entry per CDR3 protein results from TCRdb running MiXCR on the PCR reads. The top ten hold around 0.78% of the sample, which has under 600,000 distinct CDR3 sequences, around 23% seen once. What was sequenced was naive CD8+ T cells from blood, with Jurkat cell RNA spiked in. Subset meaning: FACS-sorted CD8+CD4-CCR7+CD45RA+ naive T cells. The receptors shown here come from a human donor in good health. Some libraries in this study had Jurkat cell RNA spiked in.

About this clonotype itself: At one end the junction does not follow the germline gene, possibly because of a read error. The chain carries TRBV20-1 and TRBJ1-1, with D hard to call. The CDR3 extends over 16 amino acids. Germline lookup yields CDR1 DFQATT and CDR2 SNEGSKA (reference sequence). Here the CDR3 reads CSARDPGIPMNTEAFF. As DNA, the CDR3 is TGCAGTGCCAGAGATCCCGGGATACCCATGAACACTGAAGCTTTCTTT.

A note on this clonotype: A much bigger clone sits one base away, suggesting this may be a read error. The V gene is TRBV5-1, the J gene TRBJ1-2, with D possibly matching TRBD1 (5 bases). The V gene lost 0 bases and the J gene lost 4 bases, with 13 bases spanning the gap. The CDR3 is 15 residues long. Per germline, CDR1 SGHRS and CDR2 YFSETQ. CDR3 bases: TGCGCCAGCAGCTTGGGACAGCTAAACTCCTATGGCTACACCTTC. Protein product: CASSLGQLNSYGYTF.

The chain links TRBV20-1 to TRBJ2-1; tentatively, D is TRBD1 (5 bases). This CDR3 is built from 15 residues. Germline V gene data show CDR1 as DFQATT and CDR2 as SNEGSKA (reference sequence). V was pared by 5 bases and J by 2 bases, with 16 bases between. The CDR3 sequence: CSASPVGATYNEQFF. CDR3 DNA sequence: TGCAGTGCTTCCCCCGTAGGGGCGACCTACAATGAGCAGTTCTTC.

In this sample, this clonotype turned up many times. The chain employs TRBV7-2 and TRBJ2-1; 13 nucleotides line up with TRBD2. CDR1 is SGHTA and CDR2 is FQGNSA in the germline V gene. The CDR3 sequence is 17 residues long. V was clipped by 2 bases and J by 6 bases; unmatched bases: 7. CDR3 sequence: CASSLTPRTSGGNEQFF. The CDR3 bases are TGTGCCAGCAGCTTAACCCCCCGGACTAGCGGGGGCAATGAGCAGTTCTTC.

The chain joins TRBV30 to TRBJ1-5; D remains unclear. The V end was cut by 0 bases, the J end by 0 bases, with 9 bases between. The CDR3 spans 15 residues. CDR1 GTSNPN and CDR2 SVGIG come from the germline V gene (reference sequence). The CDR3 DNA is TGTGCCTGGAGTGTTGAAGGGTTTAGCAATCAGCCCCAGCATTTT. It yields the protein CAWSVEGFSNQPQHF.

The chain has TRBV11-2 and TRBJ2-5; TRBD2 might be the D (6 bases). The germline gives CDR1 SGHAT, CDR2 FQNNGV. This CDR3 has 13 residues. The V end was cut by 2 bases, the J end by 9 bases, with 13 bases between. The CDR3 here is CASSLLSWGAQYF. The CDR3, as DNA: TGTGCCAGCAGCTTACTTTCCTGGGGGGCCCAGTACTTC.

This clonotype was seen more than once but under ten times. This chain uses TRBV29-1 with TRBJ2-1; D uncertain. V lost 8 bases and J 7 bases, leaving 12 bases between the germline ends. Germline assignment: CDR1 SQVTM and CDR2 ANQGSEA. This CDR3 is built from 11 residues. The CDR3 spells CSLLSLNEQFF. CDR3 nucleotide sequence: TGCAGCCTCTTGTCCCTAAATGAGCAGTTCTTC.

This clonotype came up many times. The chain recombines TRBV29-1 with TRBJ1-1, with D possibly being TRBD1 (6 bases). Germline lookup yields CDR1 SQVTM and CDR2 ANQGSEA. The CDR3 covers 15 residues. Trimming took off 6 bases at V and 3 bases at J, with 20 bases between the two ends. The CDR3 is CSVRQGLGEDTEAFF. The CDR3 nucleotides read TGCAGCGTGAGGCAGGGGTTGGGTGAAGACACTGAAGCTTTCTTT.

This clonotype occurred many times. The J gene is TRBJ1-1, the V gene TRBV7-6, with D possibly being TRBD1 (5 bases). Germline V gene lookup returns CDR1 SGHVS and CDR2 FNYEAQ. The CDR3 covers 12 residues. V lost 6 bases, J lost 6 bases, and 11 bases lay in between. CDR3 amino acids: CASSHGGAEAFF. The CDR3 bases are TGTGCCAGCAGTCATGGGGGGGCTGAAGCTTTCTTT.

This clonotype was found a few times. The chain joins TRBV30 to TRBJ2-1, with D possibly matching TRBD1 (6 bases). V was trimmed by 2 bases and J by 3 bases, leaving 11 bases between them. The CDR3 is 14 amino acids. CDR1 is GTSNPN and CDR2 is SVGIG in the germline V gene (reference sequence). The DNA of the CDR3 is TGTGCCTGGAGTACAGGGTCCAACTACAATGAGCAGTTCTTC. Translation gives CAWSTGSNYNEQFF.

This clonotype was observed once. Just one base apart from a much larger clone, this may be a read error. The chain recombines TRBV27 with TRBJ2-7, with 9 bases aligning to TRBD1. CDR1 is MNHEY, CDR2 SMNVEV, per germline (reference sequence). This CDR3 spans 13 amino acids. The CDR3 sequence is CASRQQGAYEQCF. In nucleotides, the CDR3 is TGTGCCAGCAGACAACAGGGGGCATACGAGCAGTGCTTC.

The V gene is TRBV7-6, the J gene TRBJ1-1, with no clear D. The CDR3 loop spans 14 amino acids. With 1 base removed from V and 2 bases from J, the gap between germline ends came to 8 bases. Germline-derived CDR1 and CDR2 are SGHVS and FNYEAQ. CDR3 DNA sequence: TGTGCCAGCAGCTTAGGCAGGATAAACACTGAAGCTTTCTTT. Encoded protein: CASSLGRINTEAFF.

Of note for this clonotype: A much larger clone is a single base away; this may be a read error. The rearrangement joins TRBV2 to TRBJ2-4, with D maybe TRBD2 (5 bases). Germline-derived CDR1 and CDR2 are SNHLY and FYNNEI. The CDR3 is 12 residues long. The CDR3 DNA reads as TGTACCAGCAGTGGTCGCCGGGGCATTCAGTACTTC. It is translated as CTSSGRRGIQYF.

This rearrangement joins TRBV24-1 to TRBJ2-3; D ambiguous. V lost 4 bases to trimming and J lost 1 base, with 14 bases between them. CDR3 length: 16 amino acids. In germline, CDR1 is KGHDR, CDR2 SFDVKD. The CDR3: CATSEDWRRGTDTQYF. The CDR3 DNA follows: TGTGCCACCAGTGAAGACTGGAGAAGGGGCACAGATACGCAGTATTTT.

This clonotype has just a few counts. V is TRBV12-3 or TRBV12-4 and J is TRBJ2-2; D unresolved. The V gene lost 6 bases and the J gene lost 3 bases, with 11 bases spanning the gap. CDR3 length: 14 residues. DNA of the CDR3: TGTGCCAGCAGCGCCTATATGGACACCGGGGAGCTGTTTTTT. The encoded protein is CASSAYMDTGELFF.

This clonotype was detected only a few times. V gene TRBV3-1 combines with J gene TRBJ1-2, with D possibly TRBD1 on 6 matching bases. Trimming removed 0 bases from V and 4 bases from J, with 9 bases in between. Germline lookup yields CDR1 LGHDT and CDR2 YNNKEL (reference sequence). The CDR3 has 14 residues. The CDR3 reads CASSQDRGVYGYTF. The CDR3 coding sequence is TGTGCCAGCAGCCAAGATAGGGGGGTCTATGGCTACACCTTC.

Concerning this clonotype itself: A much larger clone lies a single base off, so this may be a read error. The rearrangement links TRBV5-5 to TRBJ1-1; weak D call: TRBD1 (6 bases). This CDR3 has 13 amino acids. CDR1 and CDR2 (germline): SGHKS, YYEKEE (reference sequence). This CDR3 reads CAGSLDSNTEAFF. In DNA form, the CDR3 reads TGTGCCGGCAGCTTGGACAGCAACACTGAAGCTTTCTTT.

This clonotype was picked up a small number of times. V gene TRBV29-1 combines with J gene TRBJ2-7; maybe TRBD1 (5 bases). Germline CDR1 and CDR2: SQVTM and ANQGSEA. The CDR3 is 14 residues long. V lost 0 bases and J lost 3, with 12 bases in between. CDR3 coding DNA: TGCAGCGTTGAAGATCACAGGTTCGGCTACGAGCAGTACTTC. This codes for CSVEDHRFGYEQYF.

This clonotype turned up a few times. This chain's CDR3 is CASSLQANYGYTF. CDR3 bases: TGTGCCAGCAGCCTCCAGGCCAACTATGGCTACACCTTC. The chain uses TRBV6-5 and TRBJ1-2; D remains ambiguous. In germline, CDR1 is MNHEY, CDR2 SVGAGI. The CDR3 is 13 amino acids. V lost 6 bases and J lost 2, with 10 bases in between.

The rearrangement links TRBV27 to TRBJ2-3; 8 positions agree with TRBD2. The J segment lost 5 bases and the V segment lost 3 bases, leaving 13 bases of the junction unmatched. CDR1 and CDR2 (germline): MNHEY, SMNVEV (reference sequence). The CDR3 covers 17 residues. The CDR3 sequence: CASSFGGAGLEVDTQYF. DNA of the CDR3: TGTGCCAGCAGTTTTGGGGGCGCGGGACTAGAAGTAGATACGCAGTATTTT.

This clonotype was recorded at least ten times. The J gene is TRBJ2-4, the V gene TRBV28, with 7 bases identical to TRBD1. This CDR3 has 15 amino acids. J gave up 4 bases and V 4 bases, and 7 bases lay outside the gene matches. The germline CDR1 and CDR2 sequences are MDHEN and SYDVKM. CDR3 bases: TGTGCCAGCAGTTCTCTACAGGGGAGTAAAAACATTCAGTACTTC. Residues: CASSSLQGSKNIQYF.

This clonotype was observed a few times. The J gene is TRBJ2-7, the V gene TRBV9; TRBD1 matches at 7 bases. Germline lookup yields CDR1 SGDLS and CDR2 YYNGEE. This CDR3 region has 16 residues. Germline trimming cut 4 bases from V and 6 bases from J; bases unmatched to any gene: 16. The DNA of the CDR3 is TGTGCCAGCAGCCCGAGAGGGGGCCTTACCCTTCCCGAGCAGTACTTC. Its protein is CASSPRGGLTLPEQYF. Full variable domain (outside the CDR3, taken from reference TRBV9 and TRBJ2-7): DSGVTQTPKHLITATGQRVTLRCSPRSGDLSVYWYQQSLDQGLQFLIQYYNGEERAKGNILERFSAQQFPDLHSELNLSSLELGDSALYFCASSPRGGLTLPEQYFGPGTRLTVT.

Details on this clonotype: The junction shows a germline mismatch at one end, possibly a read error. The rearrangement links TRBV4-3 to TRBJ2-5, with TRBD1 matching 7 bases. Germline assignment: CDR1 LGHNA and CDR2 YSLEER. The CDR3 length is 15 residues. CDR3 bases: TGCGCCAGCAGCCAGGGGGACAGCAACCAAGAGACCCAGTGCTTC. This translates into CASSQGDSNQETQCF.

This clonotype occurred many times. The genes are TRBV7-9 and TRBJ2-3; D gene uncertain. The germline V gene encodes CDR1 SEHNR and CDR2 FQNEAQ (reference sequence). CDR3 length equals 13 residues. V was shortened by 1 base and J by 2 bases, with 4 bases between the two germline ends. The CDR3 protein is CASSLENTDTQYF. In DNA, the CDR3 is TGTGCCAGCAGCTTAGAGAACACAGATACGCAGTATTTT. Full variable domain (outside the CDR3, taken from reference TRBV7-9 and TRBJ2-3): DTGVSQNPRHKITKRGQNVTFRCDPISEHNRLYWYRQTLGQGPEFLTYFQNEAQLEKSRLLSDRFSAERPKGSFSTLEIQRTEQGDSAMYLCASSLENTDTQYFGPGTRLTVL.

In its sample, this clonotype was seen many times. CDR3 in amino acids: CASSSAGGHSYEQYF. The CDR3 region has the DNA TGTGCCAGCAGCTCAGCGGGAGGTCATTCCTACGAGCAGTACTTC. The chain recombines TRBV7-9 with TRBJ2-7, with TRBD2 identical over 9 bases. V trimming: 4 bases; J trimming: 1 base; junction bases outside the gene matches: 5. This CDR3 region has 15 residues. Germline lookup yields CDR1 SEHNR and CDR2 FQNEAQ (reference sequence).

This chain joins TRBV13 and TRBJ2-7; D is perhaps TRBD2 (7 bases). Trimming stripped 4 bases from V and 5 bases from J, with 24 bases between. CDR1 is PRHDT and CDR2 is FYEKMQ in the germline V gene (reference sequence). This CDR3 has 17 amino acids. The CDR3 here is CASSSLGGTRIRDEQYF. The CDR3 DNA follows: TGTGCCAGCAGCTCATTGGGGGGGACAAGGATCCGGGACGAGCAGTACTTC.